There are a few counts of the clone carrying this T cell receptor (beta chain). The sample comes from a study of OX40 agonist ivuxolimab in advanced cancers. Study information: Past anti-PD-1, anti-PD-L1 or anti-CTLA-4 therapy was accepted, and roughly 37% had received some.

Method: immunoSEQ multiplex PCR; TCRdb's copy keeps in-frame clones and lacks some. The data hold tens of thousands of clones, with 85% observed a single time. The source material was CD4+ or CD8+ T cells sorted from blood, sampled in a trial of the OX40 agonist ivuxolimab. The TCR sequence derives from an adult with an advanced solid tumor such as melanoma, head and neck, liver or kidney cancer.

CDR3 residues: CSVHRAAEAFF. CDR3 DNA sequence: TGCAGTGTTCACCGGGCAGCGGAAGCTTTCTTT. This sequence joins TRBV20-1 and TRBJ1-1, with no clear D. Germline values: CDR1 DFQATT, CDR2 SNEGSKA (reference sequence). V was pared by 7 bases and J by 8 bases, with 14 bases between. The CDR3 contains 11 residues.